The 23 T cell receptor beta chains given below trace back to one sample, sequenced in a study of cytotoxic CD8 clonotypes in ibrutinib-treated CLL. Assay used: immunoSEQ multiplex PCR; TCRdb lists only in-frame clones, some missing. The sample carries roughly 330,000 clones, roughly 67% recorded once. The material sequenced was PBMCs, taken after 36 months of ibrutinib treatment. The receptors come from a human donor with chronic lymphocytic leukemia.

The chain recombines TRBV29-1 with TRBJ2-1; D is perhaps TRBD2 (5 bases). CDR1 SQVTM and CDR2 ANQGSEA come from the germline V gene. The V end was cut by 3 bases, the J end by 0 bases, with 9 bases between. This CDR3 is 14 amino acids long. As DNA, the CDR3 is TGCAGCGTTGAGACGGGAAGCTCCTACAATGAGCAGTTCTTC. Its translation is CSVETGSSYNEQFF.

The V gene is TRBV7-2, the J gene TRBJ1-2; D is ambiguous. V lost 5 bases, J lost 4 bases, and 17 bases lay in between. Germline V CDR1 and CDR2: SGHTA, FQGNSA. The CDR3 extends over 15 amino acids. The DNA for the CDR3 is TGTGCCAGCAGCGGCTACAGAGACTTTGGCTATGGCTACACCTTC. Translating it yields CASSGYRDFGYGYTF.

J is TRBJ2-3 and V is TRBV11-2; 12 positions match TRBD2. The CDR3 covers 16 residues. Germline loops: CDR1 SGHAT, CDR2 FQNNGV. With V trimmed by 4 bases and J by 5 bases, 7 bases remained unmatched. The chain's CDR3 is CASSSRTSGNLDTQYF. The CDR3 region has the DNA TGTGCCAGCAGCTCGAGGACTAGCGGGAACTTAGATACGCAGTATTTT.

The chain links TRBV5-4 to TRBJ2-5; 12 bases agree with TRBD2. The CDR3 spans 16 residues. Germline values: CDR1 SGHNT, CDR2 YYREEE (reference sequence). V lost 6 bases and J lost 7; bases outside the gene matches: 13. Here the CDR3 DNA reads TGTGCCAGCACCCCAGGGACTAGCGGGCCGGTAGGGACCCAGTACTTC. Translated: CASTPGTSGPVGTQYF.

This rearrangement joins TRBV7-3 to TRBJ2-3; 10 nucleotides line up with TRBD2. The germline CDR1 and CDR2 sequences are SGHTA and FQGTGA. CDR3 size: 15 residues. With 5 bases clipped from V and 4 bases from J, the junction kept 6 bases outside the gene matches. The CDR3 DNA reads as TGTGCCAGCAGCCGCAGCGGGGGGGCCTCAGATACGCAGTATTTT. It specifies CASSRSGGASDTQYF.

This sequence joins TRBV6-5 and TRBJ2-7; 7 nucleotides match TRBD1. Unmatched junction bases numbered 2, after V lost 0 bases and J lost 0 bases. The CDR3 loop spans 15 amino acids. CDR1 MNHEY and CDR2 SVGAGI come from the germline V gene. The CDR3, as DNA: TGTGCCAGCAGTTACTCAGGGGGCCTCTCCTACGAGCAGTACTTC. Its translation: CASSYSGGLSYEQYF.

The V and J genes are TRBV9 and TRBJ2-3; 12 bases are a match to TRBD1. The J segment lost 4 bases and the V segment lost 4 bases, leaving 7 bases of the junction unmatched. CDR3 length: 16 residues. Germline assignment: CDR1 SGDLS and CDR2 YYNGEE. This CDR3 reads CASSTRGTGGPDTQYF. The CDR3 region has the DNA TGTGCCAGCAGCACCCGGGGGACAGGGGGCCCAGATACGCAGTATTTT.

The chain couples TRBV7-6 to TRBJ2-5; maybe TRBD2 (6 bases). Trimming took off 5 bases at V and 9 bases at J, with 25 bases between the two ends. The V gene's germline CDR1 is SGHVS and CDR2 FNYEAQ. There are 16 residues in the CDR3. CDR3: CASSTGRRSSRVSQYF. In DNA, the CDR3 is TGTGCCAGCAGCACCGGGAGACGGTCCTCAAGGGTGTCCCAGTACTTC.

The chain has TRBV7-8 and TRBJ2-7; 7 bases agree with TRBD2. V shed 0 bases and J 3 bases; nucleotides not matched to a gene: 11. This CDR3 spans 17 amino acids. The germline V gene encodes CDR1 SGHVS and CDR2 FQNEAQ. The CDR3 bases are TGTGCCAGCAGCTTAGCGCTGTACGGGACTAAAAACTACGAGCAGTACTTC. Amino acid sequence: CASSLALYGTKNYEQYF.

This clone was seen once. The chain carries TRBV9 and TRBJ2-1, with a tentative D call TRBD2 (6 bases). This CDR3 contains 15 residues. V was cut by 0 bases and J by 6 bases, with 13 bases left in between. Germline CDR1 is SGDLS and CDR2 is YYNGEE. DNA of the CDR3: TGTGCCAGCAGCGTAGAGGGAGGCCGGGTCAATGAGCAGTTCTTC. Amino acids: CASSVEGGRVNEQFF.

V usage is TRBV15 and J usage is TRBJ1-6; 11 bases map to TRBD1. The germline gives CDR1 LNHNV, CDR2 YYDKDF (reference sequence). The V segment lost 0 bases and the J segment 2 bases; nucleotides outside the gene matches: 0. This CDR3 spans 17 amino acids. The CDR3 DNA reads as TGTGCCACCAGCAGAGAGGGACAGGGGGCCTATAATTCACCCCTCCACTTT. This translates into CATSREGQGAYNSPLHF.

This clone occurred once. The CDR3 spells CASSLGRTSGGQETQYF. The CDR3 region has the DNA TGCGCCAGCAGCTTGGGAAGGACTAGCGGGGGGCAAGAGACCCAGTACTTC. The V call is TRBV5-1, the J call TRBJ2-5; TRBD2 aligns across 14 bases. CDR1 is SGHRS and CDR2 is YFSETQ in the germline V gene. V lost 0 bases to trimming and J lost 2 bases; unmatched junction nucleotides: 3. This CDR3 contains 17 residues.

This chain joins TRBV2 and TRBJ1-2; D possibly corresponds to TRBD1 (6 bases). Trimming removed 8 bases at V and 7 bases at J, with 11 bases between. The CDR3 totals 11 residues. Germline loops: CDR1 SNHLY, CDR2 FYNNEI. The CDR3 loop is CASWGQGGYTF. The CDR3 DNA reads as TGTGCCAGCTGGGGGCAAGGTGGCTACACCTTC.

This chain links TRBV28 with TRBJ1-2; tentative D call: TRBD1 (5 bases). V was clipped by 8 bases and J by 6 bases, with 10 bases between them. Germline CDR1 and CDR2: MDHEN and SYDVKM. The CDR3 has 11 residues. The CDR3 DNA reads as TGTGCCAGCCCGGGACGTAATGGCTACACCTTC. Protein product: CASPGRNGYTF.

The table lists this clone with a few counts. The genes are TRBV14 and TRBJ2-7; weak D call: TRBD2 (5 bases). V gave up 0 bases and J gave up 5 bases, with 14 bases separating them. CDR1 is SGHDN, CDR2 FVKESK, per germline. This CDR3 comprises 15 residues. CDR3 amino acids: CASSQDRGDWDEQYF. The CDR3 DNA sequence: TGTGCCAGCAGCCAAGATCGGGGAGACTGGGACGAGCAGTACTTC.

This sequence joins TRBV9 and TRBJ2-1; 9 bases line up with TRBD2. Per germline, CDR1 SGDLS and CDR2 YYNGEE. The CDR3 is made up of 13 amino acids. V shed 3 bases, J shed 9 bases, and the junction held 4 bases outside the gene matches. Here the CDR3 reads CASSGAGGSEQFF. The CDR3 coding sequence is TGTGCCAGCAGCGGAGCGGGAGGAAGTGAGCAGTTCTTC.

The V call is TRBV11-2, the J call TRBJ2-1; D possibly matches TRBD1 or TRBD2 (5 bases each). The CDR3 has 15 amino acids. The V end was cut by 4 bases, the J end by 5 bases, with 15 bases between. The germline gives CDR1 SGHAT, CDR2 FQNNGV. CDR3 in DNA: TGTGCCAGCAGCTCCAGGGACCCCCAGGACAATGAGCAGTTCTTC. It is translated as CASSSRDPQDNEQFF.

This clone was detected a few times. The rearrangement uses TRBV4-3 and TRBJ2-4, with D possibly TRBD2 on 5 matching bases. V shed 1 base and J shed 8 bases, with 15 bases lying between them. The CDR3 totals 15 residues. Germline loops: CDR1 LGHNA, CDR2 YSLEER. The CDR3 here is CASSQGLGVGYIQYF. DNA of the CDR3: TGCGCCAGCAGCCAAGGCCTGGGAGTCGGATACATTCAGTACTTC.

The chain has TRBV7-6 and TRBJ1-2, with D possibly being TRBD1 (6 bases). The germline V and J ends were trimmed by 1 base and 0 bases, with 18 bases remaining between them. The CDR3 runs 18 residues. Germline CDR1 reads SGHVS; CDR2 reads FNYEAQ. The CDR3 region has the DNA TGTGCCAGCAGCTTAGAAACAGGGCTTGAAGGTGCTAACTATGGCTACACCTTC. Translating it yields CASSLETGLEGANYGYTF.

This sequence joins TRBV9 and TRBJ2-7; 7 positions match TRBD1. J lost 0 bases, V lost 4 bases, and 7 bases had no gene match. This CDR3 comprises 15 residues. The germline V gene has CDR1 SGDLS and CDR2 YYNGEE. The CDR3: CASSPTGQHSYEQYF. DNA of the CDR3: TGTGCCAGCAGCCCGACGGGACAGCACTCCTACGAGCAGTACTTC. Variable domain in full (rest from reference TRBV9 and TRBJ2-7): DSGVTQTPKHLITATGQRVTLRCSPRSGDLSVYWYQQSLDQGLQFLIQYYNGEERAKGNILERFSAQQFPDLHSELNLSSLELGDSALYFCASSPTGQHSYEQYFGPGTRLTVT.

The genes are TRBV28 and TRBJ2-7, with TRBD2 identical over 10 bases. This CDR3 is 16 amino acids long. V shed 4 bases, J shed 6 bases, and the junction held 12 bases outside the gene matches. CDR1 and CDR2 from the germline V gene are MDHEN and SYDVKM. CDR3 residues: CASSSSRLAGAGEQYF. DNA for the CDR3: TGTGCCAGCAGTTCCAGTAGGCTAGCGGGAGCGGGCGAGCAGTACTTC.

In nucleotides, the CDR3 is TGCAGCGTTGGGCAGGGCGTCGCAGATACGCAGTATTTT. It encodes CSVGQGVADTQYF. The genes are TRBV29-1 and TRBJ2-3, with D possibly matching TRBD1 (5 bases). V lost 4 bases and J lost 4, with 12 bases in between. Germline assignment: CDR1 SQVTM and CDR2 ANQGSEA. CDR3 size: 13 residues.

This chain connects TRBV10-3 to TRBJ2-3, with D tentatively TRBD2 (7 bases). Germline CDR1 ENHRY, CDR2 SYGVKD. There are 13 residues in the CDR3. Trimming left V 7 bases short and J 3 bases short, with 11 bases between. CDR3 sequence: CAITAGATDTQYF. CDR3 nucleotide sequence: TGTGCCATCACGGCGGGGGCTACAGATACGCAGTATTTT.